The clone carrying this T cell receptor beta chain was detected only a few times. Its matching antigen is unknown. The data stem from a study of cytomegalovirus exposure and HLA in healthy donors. Notes on the study in general: Later findings reportedly placed an Asian-associated ancestry cluster below the roughly 700-donor mean for N-insertions.

In germline, CDR1 is MNHEY, CDR2 SVGAGI. With 5 bases clipped from V and 4 bases from J, the junction kept 10 bases outside the gene matches. The CDR3 is 15 amino acids. In the PCR, 60 Vbeta and 13 Jbeta primers were used. Here immunoSEQ multiplex PCR was the method, and the copy in TCRdb shows in-frame clones only, minus some. Of roughly 98,000 clones listed, 75% to 80% are singletons. The clonotype originates from a female donor in good health and CMV-seronegative. This sequence joins TRBV6-5 and TRBJ1-1; 7 bases align to TRBD1. Sequencing was done on a sample of PBMCs. CDR3 bases: TGTGCCAGCAGTCCCCCCGGGACAGACGCCACTGAAGCTTTCTTT. Translation: CASSPPGTDATEAFF.